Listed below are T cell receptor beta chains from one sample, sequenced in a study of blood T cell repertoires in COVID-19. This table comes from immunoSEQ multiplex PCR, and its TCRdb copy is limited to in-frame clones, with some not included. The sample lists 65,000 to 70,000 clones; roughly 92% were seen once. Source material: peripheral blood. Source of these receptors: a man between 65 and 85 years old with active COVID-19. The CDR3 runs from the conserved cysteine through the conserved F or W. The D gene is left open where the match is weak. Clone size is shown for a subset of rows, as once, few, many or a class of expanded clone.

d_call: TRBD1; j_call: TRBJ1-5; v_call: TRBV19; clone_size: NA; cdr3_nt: TGTGCCAGTAGTAGAATTGAGGCAGGGGGCGGGCAGCCCCAGCATTTT; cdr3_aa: CASSRIEAGGGQPQHF
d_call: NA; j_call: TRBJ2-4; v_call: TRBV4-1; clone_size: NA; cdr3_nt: TGCGCCAGCAGCCAAGATCGGACGGGGGTACTAGCCAAAAACATTCAGTACTTC; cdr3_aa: CASSQDRTGVLAKNIQYF
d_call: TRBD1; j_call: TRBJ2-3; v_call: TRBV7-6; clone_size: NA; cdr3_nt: TGTGCCAGCAGCGGGGGGACAGGGAGAGGGGCAGATACGCAGTATTTT; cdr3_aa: CASSGGTGRGADTQYF
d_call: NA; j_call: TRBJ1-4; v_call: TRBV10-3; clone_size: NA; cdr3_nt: TGTGCCATCAGCCCGACAGGTTATAATGAAAAACTGTTTTTT; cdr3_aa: CAISPTGYNEKLFF
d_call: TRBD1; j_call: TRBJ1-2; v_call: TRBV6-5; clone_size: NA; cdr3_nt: TGTGCCAGCAGTTACACAGGGGGCGATGGCTACACCTTC; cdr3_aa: CASSYTGGDGYTF
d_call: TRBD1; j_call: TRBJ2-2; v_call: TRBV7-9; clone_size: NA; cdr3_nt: TGTGCCAGCAGCTCAGGGGGAGTCGGGGAGCTGTTTTTT; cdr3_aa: CASSSGGVGELFF
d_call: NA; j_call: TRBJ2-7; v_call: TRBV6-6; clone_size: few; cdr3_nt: TGTGCCGGGGGGGGCGGGTTCCACGAGCAGTACTTC; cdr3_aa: CAGGGGFHEQYF
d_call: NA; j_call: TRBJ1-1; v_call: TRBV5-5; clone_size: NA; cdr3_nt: TGTGCCAGCAGCTTATTACGGTTAAACACTGAAGCTTTCTTT; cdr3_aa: CASSLLRLNTEAFF
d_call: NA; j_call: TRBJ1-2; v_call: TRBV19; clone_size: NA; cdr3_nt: TGTGCCAGTAGTATCCAGGGTTTCGGGGGCTACACCTTC; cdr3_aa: CASSIQGFGGYTF
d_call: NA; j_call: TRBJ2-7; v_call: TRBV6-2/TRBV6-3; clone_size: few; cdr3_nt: TGTGCCAGCAGTTACTCGATATCCTATACAGGTTCCTACGAGCAGTACTTC; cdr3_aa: CASSYSISYTGSYEQYF
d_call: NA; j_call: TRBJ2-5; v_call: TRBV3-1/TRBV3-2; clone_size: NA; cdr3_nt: TGTGCCAGCAGTTCCCCGGGGGGCCTGGAGACCCAGTACTTC; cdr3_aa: CASSSPGGLETQYF
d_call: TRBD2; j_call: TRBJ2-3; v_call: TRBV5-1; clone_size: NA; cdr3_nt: TGCGCCAGCAGCATCCAATCCCGAGGACTAGCGGGGGGGCCATATACGCAGTATTTT; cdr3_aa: CASSIQSRGLAGGPYTQYF
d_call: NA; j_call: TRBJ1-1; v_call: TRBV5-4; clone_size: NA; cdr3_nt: TGTGCCAGCAGCTTCAAGACTGGCCATACAGCTTTCTTT; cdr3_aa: CASSFKTGHTAFF
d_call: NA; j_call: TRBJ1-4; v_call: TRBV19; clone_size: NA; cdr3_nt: TGTGCCAGTAGTATCATAGCAGGGTCTAATGAAAAACTGTTTTTT; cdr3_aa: CASSIIAGSNEKLFF
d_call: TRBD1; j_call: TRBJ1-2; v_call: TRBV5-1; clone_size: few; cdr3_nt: TGCGCCAGCAGCTTTACAGGGGACCATGGCTACACCTTC; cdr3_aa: CASSFTGDHGYTF
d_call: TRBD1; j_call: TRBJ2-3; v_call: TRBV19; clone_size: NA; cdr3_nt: TGTGCCAGTTCTACAGGGGGTATCAGGACAGATACGCAGTATTTT; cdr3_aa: CASSTGGIRTDTQYF
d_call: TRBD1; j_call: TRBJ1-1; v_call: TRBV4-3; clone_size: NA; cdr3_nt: TGCGCCAGCAGCCAAGTAGGGTTGGGACAGGGTAGATCCACTGAAGCTTTCTTT; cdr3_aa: CASSQVGLGQGRSTEAFF
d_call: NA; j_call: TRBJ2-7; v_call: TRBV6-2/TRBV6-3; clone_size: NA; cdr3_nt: TGTGCCAGCAGCCTGGGGCAGGGACAATACTTC; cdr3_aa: CASSLGQGQYF
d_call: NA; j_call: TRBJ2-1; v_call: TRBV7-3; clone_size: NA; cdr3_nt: TGTGCCAGCAGCCCCCTGACTGGAGGCTCCTACAATGAGCAGTTCTTC; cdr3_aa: CASSPLTGGSYNEQFF
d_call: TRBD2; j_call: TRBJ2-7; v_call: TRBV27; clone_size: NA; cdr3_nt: TGTGCCAGCAGTGCCTTAGCGGGGGTTTCGTTTAAGTACTTC; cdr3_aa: CASSALAGVSFKYF
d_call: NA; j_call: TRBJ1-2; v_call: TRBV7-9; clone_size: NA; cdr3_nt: TGTGCCAGCAGTGAACAGGGTGTCTATGGCTACACCTTC; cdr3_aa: CASSEQGVYGYTF
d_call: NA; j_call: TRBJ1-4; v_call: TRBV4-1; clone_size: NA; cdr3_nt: TGCGCCAGCAGCCGAGCAACTAATGAAAAACTGTTTTTT; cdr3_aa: CASSRATNEKLFF
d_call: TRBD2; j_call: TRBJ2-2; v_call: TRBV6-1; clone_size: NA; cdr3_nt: TGTGCCAGCAGTGAAGGCCTAGCGGGCACCGGGGAGCTGTTTTTT; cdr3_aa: CASSEGLAGTGELFF
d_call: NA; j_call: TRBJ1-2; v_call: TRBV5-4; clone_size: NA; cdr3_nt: TGTGCCAGCAGCTTAAGGGGTCTCCGAGACTATGGCTACACCTTC; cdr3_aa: CASSLRGLRDYGYTF
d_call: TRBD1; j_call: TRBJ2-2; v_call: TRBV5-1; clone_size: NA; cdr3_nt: TGCGCCAGCAGCTTGGGACAGGGAAATTACCCTGGGGAGCTGTTTTTT; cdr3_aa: CASSLGQGNYPGELFF
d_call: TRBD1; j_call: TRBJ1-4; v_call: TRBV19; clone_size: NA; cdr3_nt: TGTGCCAGTAGTACACAGGGGGCGGAGAATGAAAAACTGTTTTTT; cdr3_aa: CASSTQGAENEKLFF
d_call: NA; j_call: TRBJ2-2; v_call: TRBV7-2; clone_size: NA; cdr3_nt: TGTGCCAGCAGCCTAGATCGCACCGGGGAGCTGTTTTTT; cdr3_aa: CASSLDRTGELFF
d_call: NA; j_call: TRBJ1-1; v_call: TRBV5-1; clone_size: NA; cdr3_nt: TGCGCCAGCAGCTTGGCAGGGGCACACACTGAAGCTTTCTTT; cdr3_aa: CASSLAGAHTEAFF
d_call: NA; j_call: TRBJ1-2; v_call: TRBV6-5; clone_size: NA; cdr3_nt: TGTGCCAGCAGGGGGGGAATCTATGGCTACACCTTC; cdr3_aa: CASRGGIYGYTF
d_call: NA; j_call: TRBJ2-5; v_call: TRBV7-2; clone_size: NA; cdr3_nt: TGTGCCAGCAGCGTATCTAGCGCCCAAGAGACCCAGTACTTC; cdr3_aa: CASSVSSAQETQYF
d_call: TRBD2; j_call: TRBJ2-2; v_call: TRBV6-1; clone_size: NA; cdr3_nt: TGTGCCAGCAGTGAAGCGGCTAGCGGGGGTCCCGGGGAGCTGTTTTTT; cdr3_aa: CASSEAASGGPGELFF
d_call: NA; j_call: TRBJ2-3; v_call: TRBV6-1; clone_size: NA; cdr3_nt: TGTGCCAGCAGTGAAGTTAGTCGGGTCCTGTGGGATACGCAGTATTTT; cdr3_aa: CASSEVSRVLWDTQYF
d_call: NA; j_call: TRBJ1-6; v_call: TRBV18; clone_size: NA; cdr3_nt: TGTGCCAGCTCACTACAAGACAGCAATAATTCACCCCTCCACTTT; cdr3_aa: CASSLQDSNNSPLHF
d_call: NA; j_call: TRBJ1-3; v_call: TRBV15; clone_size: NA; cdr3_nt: TGTGCCACCAGCAGAGTAGGAGGCTCTGGAAACACCATATATTTT; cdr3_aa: CATSRVGGSGNTIYF
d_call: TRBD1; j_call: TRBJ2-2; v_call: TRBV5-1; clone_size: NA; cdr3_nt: TGCGCCAGCAGCTTGGAAAGGACAGGGGGCACCGGGGAGCTGTTTTTT; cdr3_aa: CASSLERTGGTGELFF
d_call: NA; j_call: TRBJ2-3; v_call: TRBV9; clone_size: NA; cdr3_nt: TGTGCCAGCAGCGTAGAATCTAGCACAGATACGCAGTATTTT; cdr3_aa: CASSVESSTDTQYF
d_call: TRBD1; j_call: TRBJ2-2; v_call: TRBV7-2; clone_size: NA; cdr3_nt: TGTGCCAGCAGCCCCCGACAGGGTCCCGGGGAGCTGTTTTTT; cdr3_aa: CASSPRQGPGELFF
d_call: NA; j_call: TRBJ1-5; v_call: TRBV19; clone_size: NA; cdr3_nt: TGTGCCAGTAGTGCATACTCCACCCAACAGCCCCAGCATTTT; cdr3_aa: CASSAYSTQQPQHF
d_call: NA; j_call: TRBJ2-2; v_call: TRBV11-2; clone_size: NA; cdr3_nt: TGTGCCAGCAGCTTAGAGGGGGCCTGGGCCGGGGAGCTGTTTTTT; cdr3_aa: CASSLEGAWAGELFF
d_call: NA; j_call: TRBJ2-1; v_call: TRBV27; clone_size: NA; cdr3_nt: TGTGCCAGCAGTTTGGAGGGGTGGGAGCAGTTCTTC; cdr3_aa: CASSLEGWEQFF
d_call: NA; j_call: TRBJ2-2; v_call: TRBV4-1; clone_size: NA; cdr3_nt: TGCGCCAGCAGCCATGTCCCCCCCCCGGGCGGGGAGCTGTTTTTT; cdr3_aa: CASSHVPPPGGELFF
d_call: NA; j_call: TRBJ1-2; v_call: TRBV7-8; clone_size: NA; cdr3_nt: TGTGCCAGCAGCTTAGACAGGAGATATGGCTACACCTTC; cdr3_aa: CASSLDRRYGYTF